The source of this T cell receptor beta chain is a study of cytomegalovirus exposure and HLA in healthy donors. Study observations and caveats: When analyzed later, the rates of TCR association showed variation by HLA locus, with DRB1 the most and HLA-C the fewest. CMV serostatus was the sole immune exposure data available. TCR beta V segments were, for the most part, productive about 87% or about 30% of the time in an earlier analysis.

This CDR3 comprises 17 residues. The V gene lost 0 bases and the J gene lost 0 bases, with 15 bases spanning the gap. The germline CDR1 and CDR2 sequences are SGHRS and YFSETQ. The PCR used 60 Vbeta and 13 Jbeta primers. Here immunoSEQ multiplex PCR was the method, and the copy in TCRdb shows in-frame clones only, minus some. The repertoire holds 150,000 to 200,000 clones, with 60% to 80% as singletons. Of note for this clone: Its antigen is not known.

The chain recombines TRBV5-1 with TRBJ1-1; a weak D match, TRBD1 (6 bases). The receptor was isolated from a woman aged 40 to 50 in good health and CMV-seronegative. Material: PBMCs. This chain's CDR3 is CASSLDWTEIMNTEAFF. CDR3 nucleotide sequence: TGCGCCAGCAGCTTGGACTGGACAGAGATCATGAACACTGAAGCTTTCTTT.